Below, one TCR beta chain is given with its context. This specimen comes from a study of shared clonotypes between healthy human individuals. The length of the CDR3 is 13 residues. Trimming took off 6 bases at V and 3 bases at J, with 12 bases between the two ends. Germline V gene lookup returns CDR1 MNHEY and CDR2 SMNVEV (reference sequence). The healthy adult donors were HIV-negative and reported no recent acute infections or vaccinations. Each sample came from a Caucasian adult donor living in Nashville, Tennessee. Methods used by the authors: With immunoSEQ giving junction-only sequences and no quality scores, filtering differed. The method was immunoSEQ multiplex PCR; TCRdb's version includes in-frame clones alone and lacks a portion of them. V and J calls and clone size are copied from that table; D and trimming were computed from the DNA. The sample lists about 2.4 million clones, 93% occurring once.

The chain couples TRBV27 to TRBJ2-7; D ambiguous. The clonotype comes from a man aged 18 to 30 in good health. Some clones in this sample may be carry-over from other donors' samples. Input material: naive CD4+ T cells from PBMCs. Subset meaning: CD45RA+ positively selected. The CDR3 coding sequence is TGTGCCAGCAGGCCTCGGCAAAACTACGAGCAGTACTTC. This gives the protein CASRPRQNYEQYF.